These 32 T cell receptor beta chains share one sample of origin, sequenced in a study of cytomegalovirus exposure and HLA in healthy donors. The PCR employed 60 Vbeta primers together with 13 Jbeta primers. The method was immunoSEQ multiplex PCR; TCRdb's version includes in-frame clones alone and lacks a portion of them. This table has over 75,000 clones, over 70% appearing once. Sequencing was carried out using PBMCs. The source is a man aged 50 to 60 in good health and CMV-seropositive.

This clone has a handful of counts. The chain joins TRBV7-2 to TRBJ1-2; 10 bases are a match to TRBD1. The CDR3 runs to 15 residues. Trimming took 7 bases from V and 4 from J; bases not matched to a gene: 9. CDR1 is SGHTA, CDR2 FQGNSA, per germline. The CDR3 here is CASKPQTGGGYGYTF. The DNA of the CDR3 is TGTGCCAGCAAACCCCAGACAGGGGGCGGCTATGGCTACACCTTC.

The CDR3 here is CAISDIPNYGYTF. CDR3 nucleotides: TGTGCCATCAGTGACATCCCTAACTATGGCTACACCTTC. The chain recombines TRBV10-3 with TRBJ1-2; D call uncertain. Germline values: CDR1 ENHRY, CDR2 SYGVKD. Between the trimmed V and J ends, which lost 3 bases and 0 bases, there was a span of 5 bases. The CDR3 covers 13 residues.

This clone was seen once. Compared with germline, one end of the junction differs, possibly owing to a read error. The rearrangement uses TRBV4-3 and TRBJ1-2; TRBD1 agrees at 7 bases. CDR3 length: 15 amino acids. The germline CDR1 and CDR2 sequences are LGHNA and YSLEER. The CDR3 DNA follows: TGCGCCAGCAGCCAAGATACAGGGGAAAGCTATGGCTACCCCTTC. Encoded protein: CASSQDTGESYGYPF.

The V call is TRBV5-6, the J call TRBJ2-7; D might be TRBD2 (6 bases). The CDR3 has 14 residues. V was cut by 1 base and J by 4 bases, with 12 bases left in between. Germline V lookup: CDR1 SGHDT, CDR2 YYEEEE. The CDR3 loop reads CASSLWGVPYEQYF. The DNA of the CDR3 is TGTGCCAGCAGCTTGTGGGGGGTCCCGTACGAGCAGTACTTC.

The sample holds a few counts of this clone. V and J are TRBV13 and TRBJ2-3; 10 nucleotides line up with TRBD2. The CDR3 runs 16 residues. Looked up from germline, CDR1 is PRHDT and CDR2 is FYEKMQ (reference sequence). V shed 5 bases, J shed 1 base, and the junction held 6 bases outside the gene matches. This CDR3 is CASSVRTSGRTDTQYF. CDR3 DNA: TGTGCCAGCAGCGTACGGACTAGCGGACGCACAGATACGCAGTATTTT.

The chain is built from TRBV7-8 and TRBJ2-1; 8 bases are shared with TRBD2. From germline, CDR1 is SGHVS and CDR2 FQNEAQ. After removal of 1 base from V and 2 bases from J, the junction contained 4 bases not matched to a gene. The CDR3 is made up of 16 amino acids. The CDR3 here is CASSLGWRGAYNEQFF. In DNA form, the CDR3 reads TGTGCCAGCAGCTTAGGGTGGCGGGGGGCCTACAATGAGCAGTTCTTC.

This clone was detected only a few times. The chain recombines TRBV11-2 with TRBJ2-5, with D possibly being TRBD1 (5 bases). The CDR3 spans 15 residues. From germline, CDR1 is SGHAT and CDR2 FQNNGV. The V end was cut by 4 bases, the J end by 1 base, with 13 bases between. The chain's CDR3 is CASSSRRTIQETQYF. CDR3 nucleotides: TGTGCCAGCAGCTCCCGACGGACAATCCAAGAGACCCAGTACTTC.

The chain recombines TRBV4-3 with TRBJ1-4; TRBD1 agrees at 7 bases. J lost 11 bases, V lost 1 base, and 10 bases had no gene match. CDR3 size: 15 residues. CDR1 is LGHNA and CDR2 is YSLEER in the germline V gene. The CDR3 nucleotides are TGCGCCAGCAGCCAAGGGCTGACAGGGATCGGGAAACTGTTTTTT. Protein: CASSQGLTGIGKLFF.

The rearrangement links TRBV2 to TRBJ2-1; D is uncertain. Trimming shortened V by 3 bases and J by 3 bases, and 6 bases separated the two germline ends. This CDR3 is 13 amino acids long. The germline gives CDR1 SNHLY, CDR2 FYNNEI. The CDR3 loop reads CASSDPYYNEQFF. CDR3 nucleotide sequence: TGTGCCAGCAGTGACCCGTACTACAATGAGCAGTTCTTC.

The chain recombines TRBV15 with TRBJ1-1; D not resolved. The CDR3 is 13 amino acids. CDR1 is LNHNV and CDR2 is YYDKDF in the germline V gene (reference sequence). Trimming pared 3 bases from V and 4 bases from J, leaving 9 bases between. The CDR3 spells CATSRLSATEAFF. Here the CDR3 DNA reads TGTGCCACCAGCAGGCTAAGCGCCACTGAAGCTTTCTTT.

The V and J genes are TRBV19 and TRBJ2-7, with TRBD2 matching over 8 bases. J gave up 5 bases and V 3 bases, and 3 bases lay outside the gene matches. The germline CDR1 and CDR2 sequences are LNHDA and SQIVND (reference sequence). CDR3 size: 13 residues. CDR3 nucleotides: TGTGCCAGTAGTATTCTCGGGGGGGACGAGCAGTACTTC. Translating gives CASSILGGDEQYF.

The CDR3 sequence is CASSRSGGYNEQFF. CDR3 DNA: TGTGCCAGCAGTCGTAGCGGGGGGTACAATGAGCAGTTCTTC. The chain employs TRBV28 and TRBJ2-1; 10 positions agree with TRBD2. Trimming took 5 bases from V and 4 from J; bases not matched to a gene: 2. Germline lookup yields CDR1 MDHEN and CDR2 SYDVKM. The CDR3 extends over 14 amino acids.

This clone occurred once. The chain recombines TRBV10-3 with TRBJ1-1; the D gene is possibly TRBD1 (5 bases). The CDR3 contains 15 residues. Germline assignment: CDR1 ENHRY and CDR2 SYGVKD. In DNA form, the CDR3 reads TGTGCTACGCGAGCAGGGCTAGAGATGAACACTGAAGCTTTCTTT. Translation gives CATRAGLEMNTEAFF.

This chain joins TRBV6-4 and TRBJ2-1; 9 nucleotides match TRBD2. This CDR3 contains 16 residues. CDR1 MRHNA and CDR2 SNTAGT come from the germline V gene. J gave up 6 bases and V 4 bases, and 10 bases lay outside the gene matches. The CDR3 bases are TGTGCCAGCAGTGCGTCGATAGCGGGGGCCCTCAATGAGCAGTTCTTC. This gives the protein CASSASIAGALNEQFF.

This clone appeared a few times. This chain joins TRBV4-2 and TRBJ2-7, with D unclear. The germline V gene encodes CDR1 LGHNA and CDR2 YNFKEQ. V was clipped by 3 bases and J by 1 base, with 16 bases between them. The CDR3 contains 16 residues. The CDR3 sequence is CASSQVLATPSYEQYF. For the CDR3, the DNA is TGTGCCAGCAGCCAGGTACTTGCTACCCCATCCTACGAGCAGTACTTC.

The V and J genes are TRBV6-1 and TRBJ1-4, with 7 bases that match TRBD1. CDR3 length: 14 residues. The V and J ends lost 6 bases and 7 bases, in that order; junction bases with no gene match: 8. CDR1 and CDR2 (germline): MNHNS, SASEGT. DNA for the CDR3: TGTGCCAGCAGCCTGACAGGGAAGCCTGAAAAACTGTTTTTT. It specifies CASSLTGKPEKLFF.

This clone was observed a few times. The chain couples TRBV7-6 to TRBJ2-7; D gene ambiguous. V lost 5 bases to trimming and J lost 4 bases, with 12 bases between them. The CDR3 spans 13 residues. Germline CDR1 and CDR2: SGHVS and FNYEAQ. The CDR3 is CASSVGPGYEQYF. In DNA form, the CDR3 reads TGTGCCAGCAGCGTAGGCCCCGGTTACGAGCAGTACTTC.

CDR3 in amino acids: CASSPLSGVYNEQFF. The CDR3 bases are TGTGCCAGCAGTCCACTTAGCGGGGTATACAATGAGCAGTTCTTC. The chain carries TRBV28 and TRBJ2-1, with 8 bases identical to TRBD2. With V trimmed by 5 bases and J by 4 bases, 7 bases remained unmatched. This CDR3 has 15 residues. CDR1 and CDR2 from the germline V gene are MDHEN and SYDVKM.

The chain combines TRBV9 with TRBJ2-7, with TRBD2 matching 7 bases. Germline V CDR1 and CDR2: SGDLS, YYNGEE. Trimming at V came to 4 bases and at J to 3 bases, leaving 4 bases not matched to a gene. The CDR3 has 13 residues. CDR3 region: CASSSRGSYEQYF. CDR3 DNA sequence: TGTGCCAGCAGCTCGCGGGGGAGCTACGAGCAGTACTTC.

This sequence joins TRBV5-1 and TRBJ2-3; the match to TRBD1 covers 7 bases. J gave up 2 bases and V 3 bases, and 6 bases lay outside the gene matches. Germline loops: CDR1 SGHRS, CDR2 YFSETQ. The CDR3 is 15 amino acids. This chain's CDR3 is CASSWDSQNTDTQYF. In nucleotides, the CDR3 is TGCGCCAGCAGCTGGGACAGTCAGAACACAGATACGCAGTATTTT.

This chain uses TRBV6-4 with TRBJ2-3, with 14 bases matching TRBD2. Losses at the gene ends were 4 bases for V and 5 bases for J; bases not matched to a gene: 2. The CDR3 totals 15 residues. Germline lookup yields CDR1 MRHNA and CDR2 SNTAGT. The CDR3: CASSAGTSGGDTQYF. The CDR3 DNA is TGTGCCAGCAGTGCCGGGACTAGCGGGGGAGATACGCAGTATTTT.

V is TRBV7-2 and J is TRBJ2-3; no clear D. V dropped 3 bases and J dropped 1 base, with 5 bases sitting between them. Germline CDR1 is SGHTA and CDR2 is FQGNSA. This CDR3 is built from 13 residues. DNA for the CDR3: TGTGCCAGCAGCTTGGGCGGCACAGATACGCAGTATTTT. Protein: CASSLGGTDTQYF.

This clone was seen only a few times. The gene calls are TRBV5-1 and TRBJ2-2, with 7 bases identical to TRBD1. V lost 5 bases to trimming and J lost 7 bases; unmatched junction nucleotides: 11. The CDR3 is made up of 15 amino acids. The germline V gene encodes CDR1 SGHRS and CDR2 YFSETQ. CDR3 sequence (DNA): TGCGCCAGCAGTAAGGGAACAGGGGACAGCGGGGAGCTGTTTTTT. Translating gives CASSKGTGDSGELFF.

Worth noting for this clone: Germline is not matched at one junction end, which may reflect a read error. The CDR3 loop reads CASSVETRYEQYF. DNA for the CDR3: TGTGCCAGTAGTGTAGAAACCAGATACGAGCAGTACTTC. The chain uses TRBV19 and TRBJ2-7; D not certain. Germline CDR1 is LNHDA and CDR2 is SQIVND (reference sequence). The CDR3 covers 13 residues.

This clone was seen more than once but under ten times. The chain employs TRBV15 and TRBJ1-1; tentatively, D is TRBD1 (5 bases). The CDR3 is made up of 15 amino acids. V was cut by 1 base and J by 0 bases, with 9 bases left in between. Germline V gives CDR1 LNHNV, CDR2 YYDKDF (reference sequence). Here the CDR3 DNA reads TGTGCCACCAGCAGAGCAGGGTCCATGAACACTGAAGCTTTCTTT. As protein: CATSRAGSMNTEAFF.

The chain couples TRBV15 to TRBJ2-1; 8 bases match TRBD1. The CDR3 runs 15 residues. Germline loops: CDR1 LNHNV, CDR2 YYDKDF (reference sequence). V gave up 4 bases and J gave up 5 bases; unmatched junction bases: 7. The CDR3 DNA follows: TGTGCCACCAGCATGGCGACAGGGGCGAACAATGAGCAGTTCTTC. This codes for CATSMATGANNEQFF.

V gene TRBV5-4 combines with J gene TRBJ1-4; D is perhaps TRBD1 (6 bases). V lost 0 bases to trimming and J lost 9 bases, with 15 bases between them. CDR1 and CDR2 from the germline V gene are SGHNT and YYREEE (reference sequence). The CDR3 contains 15 residues. The CDR3 is CASSLETGLEKKLFF. CDR3 in DNA: TGTGCCAGCAGCTTGGAAACAGGGTTAGAGAAAAAACTGTTTTTT. Based on the CDR3 plus reference TRBV5-4 and TRBJ1-4, the full variable domain is ETGVTQSPTHLIKTRGQQVTLRCSSQSGHNTVSWYQQALGQGPQFIFQYYREEENGRGNFPPRFSGLQFPNYSSELNVNALELDDSALYLCASSLETGLEKKLFFGSGTQLSVL.

CDR3 nucleotides: TGTGCCAGCCGTCCCAGCGCAGGAGGTGAGACCCAGTACTTC. This codes for CASRPSAGGETQYF. V gene TRBV7-9 combines with J gene TRBJ2-5; the D gene is possibly TRBD2 (5 bases). The germline gives CDR1 SEHNR, CDR2 FQNEAQ (reference sequence). Trimming shortened V by 8 bases and J by 5 bases, and 18 bases separated the two germline ends. CDR3 length: 14 residues.

Remarks on this clone: One end of the junction fails to match germline, which may point to a read error. This chain joins TRBV7-9 and TRBJ1-5, with D unclear. The CDR3 is 16 amino acids. CDR1 SEHNR and CDR2 FQNEAQ come from the germline V gene (reference sequence). CDR3 region: CASSLARAGFDQPQNF. CDR3 bases: TGTGCCAGCAGCTTAGCGCGGGCCGGGTTCGATCAGCCCCAGAATTTT.

V and J are TRBV5-1 and TRBJ1-1; 10 bases match TRBD1. The CDR3 extends over 16 amino acids. Looked up from germline, CDR1 is SGHRS and CDR2 is YFSETQ. V lost 4 bases to trimming and J lost 6 bases; unmatched junction nucleotides: 12. The CDR3 DNA sequence: TGCGCCAGCAGCCCCACCGGGACAGGGGTATACGCTGAAGCTTTCTTT. This codes for CASSPTGTGVYAEAFF.

This clone showed up just once. The chain links TRBV28 to TRBJ2-1; 7 bases are shared with TRBD1. The CDR3 has 14 amino acids. V lost 7 bases to trimming and J lost 3 bases; unmatched junction nucleotides: 6. The germline V gene has CDR1 MDHEN and CDR2 SYDVKM. The CDR3 DNA reads TGTGCCAGCACCTTTGGGGACAGCTACAATGAGCAGTTCTTC. This encodes CASTFGDSYNEQFF.

V usage is TRBV5-6 and J usage is TRBJ2-7, with D unresolved. Germline V gene lookup returns CDR1 SGHDT and CDR2 YYEEEE. Trimming removed 3 bases from V and 0 bases from J, with 10 bases in between. This CDR3 is built from 14 residues. CDR3 sequence reads: CASSSRLTSYEQYF. CDR3 sequence (DNA): TGTGCCAGCAGCTCAAGACTGACCTCCTACGAGCAGTACTTC.